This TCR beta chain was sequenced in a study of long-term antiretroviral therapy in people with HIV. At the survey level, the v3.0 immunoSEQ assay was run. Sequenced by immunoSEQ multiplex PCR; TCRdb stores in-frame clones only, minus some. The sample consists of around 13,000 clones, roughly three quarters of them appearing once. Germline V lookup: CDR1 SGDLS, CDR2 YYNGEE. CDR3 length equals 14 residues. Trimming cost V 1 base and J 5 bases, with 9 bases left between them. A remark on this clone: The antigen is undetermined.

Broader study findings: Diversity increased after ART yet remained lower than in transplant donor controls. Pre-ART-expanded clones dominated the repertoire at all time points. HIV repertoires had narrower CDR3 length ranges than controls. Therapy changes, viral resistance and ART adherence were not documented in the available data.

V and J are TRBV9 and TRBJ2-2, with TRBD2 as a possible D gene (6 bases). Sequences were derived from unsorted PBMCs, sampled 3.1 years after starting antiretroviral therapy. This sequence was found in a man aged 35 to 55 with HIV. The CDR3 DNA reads TGTGCCAGCAGCGTAAGGCGGGGAACCGGGGAGCTGTTTTTT. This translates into CASSVRRGTGELFF.